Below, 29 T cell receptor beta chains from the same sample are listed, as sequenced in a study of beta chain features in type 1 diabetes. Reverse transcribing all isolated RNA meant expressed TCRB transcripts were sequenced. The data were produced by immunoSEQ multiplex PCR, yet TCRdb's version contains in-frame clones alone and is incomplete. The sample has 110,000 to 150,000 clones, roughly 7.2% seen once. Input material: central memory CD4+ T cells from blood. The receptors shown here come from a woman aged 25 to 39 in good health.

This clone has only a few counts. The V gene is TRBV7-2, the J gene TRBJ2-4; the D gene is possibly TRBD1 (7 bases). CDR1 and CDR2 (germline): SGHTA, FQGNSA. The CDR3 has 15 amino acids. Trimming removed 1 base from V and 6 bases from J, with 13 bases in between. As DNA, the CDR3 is TGTGCCAGCAGCTTAGGGACAGGAGGGGGAAACATTCAGTACTTC. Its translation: CASSLGTGGGNIQYF.

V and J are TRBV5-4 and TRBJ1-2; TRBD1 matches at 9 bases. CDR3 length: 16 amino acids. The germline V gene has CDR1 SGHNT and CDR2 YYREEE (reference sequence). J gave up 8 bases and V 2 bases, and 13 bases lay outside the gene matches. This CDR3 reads CASSFGVQGARGGYTF. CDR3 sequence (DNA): TGTGCCAGCAGCTTCGGTGTACAGGGGGCGCGAGGAGGCTACACCTTC.

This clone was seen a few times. The CDR3 here is CASSRQGRDTGELFF. The CDR3 DNA is TGTGCCAGCAGCAGACAGGGTCGGGACACCGGGGAGCTGTTTTTT. This chain links TRBV7-2 with TRBJ2-2; 7 positions match TRBD1. This CDR3 contains 15 residues. V dropped 5 bases and J dropped 3; count of bases not matched to a gene: 6. Germline V gene lookup returns CDR1 SGHTA and CDR2 FQGNSA.

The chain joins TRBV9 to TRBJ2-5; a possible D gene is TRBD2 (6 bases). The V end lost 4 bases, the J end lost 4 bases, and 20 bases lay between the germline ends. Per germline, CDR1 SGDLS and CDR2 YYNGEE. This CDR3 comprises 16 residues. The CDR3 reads CASSPETGRRSETQYF. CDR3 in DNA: TGTGCCAGCAGCCCAGAGACCGGGAGAAGATCAGAGACCCAGTACTTC.

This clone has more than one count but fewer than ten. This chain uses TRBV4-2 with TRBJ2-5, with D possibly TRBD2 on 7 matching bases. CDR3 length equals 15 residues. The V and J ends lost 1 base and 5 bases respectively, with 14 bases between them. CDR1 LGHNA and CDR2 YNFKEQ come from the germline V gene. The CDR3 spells CASSQATGRGETQYF. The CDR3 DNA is TGTGCCAGCAGCCAAGCCACAGGGCGGGGGGAGACCCAGTACTTC.

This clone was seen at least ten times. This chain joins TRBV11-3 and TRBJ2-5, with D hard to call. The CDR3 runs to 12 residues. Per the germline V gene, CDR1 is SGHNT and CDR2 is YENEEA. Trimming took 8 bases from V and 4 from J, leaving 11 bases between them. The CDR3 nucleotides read TGTGCCAGCGCAAAAACGGGAGAGACCCAGTACTTC. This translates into CASAKTGETQYF.

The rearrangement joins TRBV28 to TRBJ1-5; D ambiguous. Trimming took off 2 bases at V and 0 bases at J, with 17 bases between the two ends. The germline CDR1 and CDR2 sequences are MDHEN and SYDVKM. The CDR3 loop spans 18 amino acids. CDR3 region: CASSLSSAARDSNQPQHF. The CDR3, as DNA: TGTGCCAGCAGTTTAAGTTCGGCGGCAAGAGATAGCAATCAGCCCCAGCATTTT. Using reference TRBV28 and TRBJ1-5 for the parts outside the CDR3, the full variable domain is DVKVTQSSRYLVKRTGEKVFLECVQDMDHENMFWYRQDPGLGLRLIYFSYDVKMKEKGDIPEGYSVSREKKERFSLILESASTNQTSMYLCASSLSSAARDSNQPQHFGDGTRLSIL.

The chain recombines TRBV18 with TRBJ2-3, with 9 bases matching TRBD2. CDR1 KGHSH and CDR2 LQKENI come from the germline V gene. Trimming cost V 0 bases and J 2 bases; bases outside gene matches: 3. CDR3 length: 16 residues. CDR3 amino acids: CASSPPLAGLTDTQYF. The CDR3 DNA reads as TGTGCCAGCTCACCACCCCTAGCGGGACTCACAGATACGCAGTATTTT. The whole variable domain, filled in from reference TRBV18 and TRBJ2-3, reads NAGVMQNPRHLVRRRGQEARLRCSPMKGHSHVYWYRQLPEEGLKFMVYLQKENIIDESGMPKERFSAEFPKEGPSILRIQQVVRGDSAAYFCASSPPLAGLTDTQYFGPGTRLTVL.

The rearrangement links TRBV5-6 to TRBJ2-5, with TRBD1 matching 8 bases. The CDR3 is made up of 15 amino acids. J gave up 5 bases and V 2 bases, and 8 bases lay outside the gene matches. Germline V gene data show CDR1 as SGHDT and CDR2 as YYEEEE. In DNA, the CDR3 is TGTGCCAGCAGCTTTTTGACAGGGGCGGGCGAGACCCAGTACTTC. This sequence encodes CASSFLTGAGETQYF. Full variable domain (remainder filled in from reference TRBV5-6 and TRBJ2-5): DAGVTQSPTHLIKTRGQQVTLRCSPKSGHDTVSWYQQALGQGPQFIFQYYEEEERQRGNFPDRFSGHQFPNYSSELNVNALLLGDSALYLCASSFLTGAGETQYFGPGTRLLVL.

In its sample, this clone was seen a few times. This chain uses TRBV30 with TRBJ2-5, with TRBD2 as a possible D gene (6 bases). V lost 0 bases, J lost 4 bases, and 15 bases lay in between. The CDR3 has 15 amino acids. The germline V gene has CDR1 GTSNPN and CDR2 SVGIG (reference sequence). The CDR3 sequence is CAWSVGGPSGETQYF. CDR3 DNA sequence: TGTGCCTGGAGTGTAGGAGGGCCCTCGGGAGAGACCCAGTACTTC.

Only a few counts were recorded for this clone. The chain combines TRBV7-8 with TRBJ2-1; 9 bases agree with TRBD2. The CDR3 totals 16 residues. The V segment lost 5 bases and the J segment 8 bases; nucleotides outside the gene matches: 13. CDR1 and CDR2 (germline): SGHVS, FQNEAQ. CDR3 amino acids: CASSPAGTSLPHEQFF. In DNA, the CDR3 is TGTGCCAGCAGCCCAGCCGGGACTAGCTTGCCCCATGAGCAGTTCTTC.

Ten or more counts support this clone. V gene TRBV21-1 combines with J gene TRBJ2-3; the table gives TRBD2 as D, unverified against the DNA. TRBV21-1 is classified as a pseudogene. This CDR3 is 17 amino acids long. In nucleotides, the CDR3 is TGTGCCAGCAGCATCACGTCGCAGCGGGAGTTGGTAGATACGCAGTATTTT. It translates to CASSITSQRELVDTQYF.

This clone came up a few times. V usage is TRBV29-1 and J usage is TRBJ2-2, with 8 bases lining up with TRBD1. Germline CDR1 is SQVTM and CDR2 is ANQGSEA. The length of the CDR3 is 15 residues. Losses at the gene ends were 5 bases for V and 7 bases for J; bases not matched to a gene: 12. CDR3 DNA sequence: TGCAGCGTTTCTGGGACCAGGGGGCTCGACGGGGAGCTGTTTTTT. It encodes CSVSGTRGLDGELFF.

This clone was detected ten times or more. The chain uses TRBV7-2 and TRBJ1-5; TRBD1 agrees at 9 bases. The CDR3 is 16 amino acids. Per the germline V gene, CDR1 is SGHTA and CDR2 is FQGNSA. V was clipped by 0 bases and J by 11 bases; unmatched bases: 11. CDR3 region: CASSLALDRGERSQHF. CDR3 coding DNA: TGTGCCAGCAGCTTAGCGCTGGACAGGGGCGAGAGGTCCCAGCATTTT.

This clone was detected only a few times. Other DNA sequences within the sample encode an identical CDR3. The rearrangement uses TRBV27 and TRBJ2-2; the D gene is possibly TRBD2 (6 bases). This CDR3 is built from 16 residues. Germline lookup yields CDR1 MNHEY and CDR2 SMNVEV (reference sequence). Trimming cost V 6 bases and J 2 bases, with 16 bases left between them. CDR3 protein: CASRPLGGTNTGELFF. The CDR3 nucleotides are TGTGCCAGCAGACCGCTAGGCGGGACTAACACCGGGGAGCTGTTTTTT.

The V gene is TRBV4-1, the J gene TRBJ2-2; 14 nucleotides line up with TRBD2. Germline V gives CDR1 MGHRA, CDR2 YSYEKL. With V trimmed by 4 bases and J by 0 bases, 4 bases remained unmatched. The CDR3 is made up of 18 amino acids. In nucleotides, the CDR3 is TGCGCCAGCAGCCGTGGACTAGCGGGAGGTACGAACACCGGGGAGCTGTTTTTT. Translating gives CASSRGLAGGTNTGELFF.

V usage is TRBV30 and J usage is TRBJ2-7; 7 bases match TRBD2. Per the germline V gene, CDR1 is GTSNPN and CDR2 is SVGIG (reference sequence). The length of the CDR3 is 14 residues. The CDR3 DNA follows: TGTGCGGCCGTGCTAGCGGTCAAAGTTTACGAGCAGTACTTC. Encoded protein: CAAVLAVKVYEQYF.

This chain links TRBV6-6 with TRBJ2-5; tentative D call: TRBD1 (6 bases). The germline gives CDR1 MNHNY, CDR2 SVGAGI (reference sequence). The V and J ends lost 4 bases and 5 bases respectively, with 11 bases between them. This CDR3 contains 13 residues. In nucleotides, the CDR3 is TGTGCCAGCAGTTCAGCTAGGGGGGAGACCCAGTACTTC. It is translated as CASSSARGETQYF.

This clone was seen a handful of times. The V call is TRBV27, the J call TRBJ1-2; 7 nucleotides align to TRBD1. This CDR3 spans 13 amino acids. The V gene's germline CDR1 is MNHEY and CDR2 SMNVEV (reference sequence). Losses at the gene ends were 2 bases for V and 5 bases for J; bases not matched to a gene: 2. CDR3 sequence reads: CASSLGTEYGYTF. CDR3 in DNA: TGTGCCAGCAGTTTAGGGACAGAGTATGGCTACACCTTC.

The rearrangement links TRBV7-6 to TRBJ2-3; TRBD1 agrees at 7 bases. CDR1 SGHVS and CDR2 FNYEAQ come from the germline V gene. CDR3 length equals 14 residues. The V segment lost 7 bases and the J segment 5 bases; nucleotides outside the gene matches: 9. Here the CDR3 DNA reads TGTGCCAGCACCACGGGACAGAGAAGAGATACGCAGTATTTT. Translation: CASTTGQRRDTQYF.

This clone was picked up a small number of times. This chain's CDR3 is CASSYESGRSTYEQYF. CDR3 sequence (DNA): TGTGCCAGCAGTTACGAAAGCGGGAGGAGCACCTACGAGCAGTACTTC. This chain links TRBV6-6 with TRBJ2-7, with TRBD2 identical over 9 bases. Germline CDR1 MNHNY, CDR2 SVGAGI (reference sequence). This CDR3 contains 16 residues. The trim removed 2 bases at V and 2 bases at J, leaving 7 bases unmatched.

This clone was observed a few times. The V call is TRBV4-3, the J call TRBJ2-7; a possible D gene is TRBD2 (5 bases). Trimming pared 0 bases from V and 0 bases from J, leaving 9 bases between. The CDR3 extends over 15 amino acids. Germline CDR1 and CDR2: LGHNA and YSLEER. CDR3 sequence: CASSQDARDSYEQYF. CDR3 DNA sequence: TGCGCCAGCAGCCAAGATGCACGGGACTCCTACGAGCAGTACTTC.

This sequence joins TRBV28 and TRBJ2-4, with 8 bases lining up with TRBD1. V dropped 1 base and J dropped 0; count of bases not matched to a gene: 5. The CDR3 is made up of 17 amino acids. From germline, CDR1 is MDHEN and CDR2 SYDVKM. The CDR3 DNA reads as TGTGCCAGCAGTTTATCGACAGGGGCACTAGCCAAAAACATTCAGTACTTC. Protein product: CASSLSTGALAKNIQYF.

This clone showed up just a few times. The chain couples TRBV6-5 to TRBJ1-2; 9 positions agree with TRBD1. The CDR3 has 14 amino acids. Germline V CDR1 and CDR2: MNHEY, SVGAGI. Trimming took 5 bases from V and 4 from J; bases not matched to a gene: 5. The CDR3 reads CASSGDRVGYGYTF. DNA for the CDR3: TGTGCCAGCAGTGGGGACAGGGTCGGCTATGGCTACACCTTC.

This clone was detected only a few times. CDR3 loop: CASSLAPLAGADTQYF. CDR3 DNA: TGTGCCAGCAGCTTAGCGCCGTTGGCAGGGGCAGATACGCAGTATTTT. The V gene is TRBV7-9, the J gene TRBJ2-3, with a tentative D call TRBD1 (6 bases). V lost 0 bases and J lost 4, with 14 bases in between. The CDR3 loop spans 16 amino acids. Per the germline V gene, CDR1 is SEHNR and CDR2 is FQNEAQ (reference sequence).

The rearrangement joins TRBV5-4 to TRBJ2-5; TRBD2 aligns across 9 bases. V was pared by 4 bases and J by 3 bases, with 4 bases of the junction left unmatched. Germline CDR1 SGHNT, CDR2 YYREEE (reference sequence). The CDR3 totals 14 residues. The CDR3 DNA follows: TGTGCCAGCAGCGCAAAGCGGGGGGAAGAGACCCAGTACTTC. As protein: CASSAKRGEETQYF.

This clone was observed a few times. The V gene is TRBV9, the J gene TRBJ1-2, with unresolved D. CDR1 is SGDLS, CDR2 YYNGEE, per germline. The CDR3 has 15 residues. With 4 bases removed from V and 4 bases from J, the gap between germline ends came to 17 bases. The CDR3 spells CASSPPGLSFYGYTF. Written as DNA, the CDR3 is TGTGCCAGCAGCCCACCAGGACTCTCCTTCTATGGCTACACCTTC.

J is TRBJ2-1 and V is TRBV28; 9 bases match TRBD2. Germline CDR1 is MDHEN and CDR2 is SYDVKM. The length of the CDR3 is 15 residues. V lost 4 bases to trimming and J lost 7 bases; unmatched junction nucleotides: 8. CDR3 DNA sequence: TGTGCCAGCAGTTCCCAGGGACTAGCATCTAATGAGCAGTTCTTC. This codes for CASSSQGLASNEQFF.

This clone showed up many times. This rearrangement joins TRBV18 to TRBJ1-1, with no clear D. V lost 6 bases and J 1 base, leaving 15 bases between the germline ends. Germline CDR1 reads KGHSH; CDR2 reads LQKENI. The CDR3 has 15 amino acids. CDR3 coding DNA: TGTGCCAGCTCCCTGACTGATACGGGGAACACTGAAGCTTTCTTT. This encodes CASSLTDTGNTEAFF.